A selection of T cell receptor beta chains follows, all from one sample in a study of blood T cell repertoires in COVID-19. Assay used: immunoSEQ multiplex PCR; TCRdb lists only in-frame clones, some missing. Of more than 70,000 clones in the sample, around four fifths were seen once. The sample was peripheral blood. The receptor source for this set is a human donor in a cohort sampled during active COVID-19. CDR3s include the opening cysteine and the closing phenylalanine or tryptophan. A D gene is named only where the DNA matches it firmly. Clone size is given for some rows only: seen once, a few or many times, or a class if the clone is expanded.

CDR3 DNA: TGTGCCAGCAGCTTAGCACTTCAGACTAGACGTCAAGAGACCCAGTACTTC; CDR3 protein: CASSLALQTRRQETQYF; D gene: -; V gene: TRBV7-2; J gene: TRBJ2-5; clone size: -
CDR3 DNA: TGTGCCAGCAGCCCCCGGACTAGTTCAGATACGCAGTATTTT; CDR3 protein: CASSPRTSSDTQYF; D gene: TRBD2; V gene: TRBV7-3; J gene: TRBJ2-3; clone size: -
CDR3 DNA: TGTGCCAGCAGCCCTGTACAGGGGAGTTACGAGCAGTACTTC; CDR3 protein: CASSPVQGSYEQYF; D gene: TRBD1; V gene: TRBV3-1/TRBV3-2; J gene: TRBJ2-7; clone size: -
CDR3 DNA: TGTGCCAGCAGGGGCTCGGGGGGAGGCACAGATACGCAGTATTTT; CDR3 protein: CASRGSGGGTDTQYF; D gene: TRBD2; V gene: TRBV7-6; J gene: TRBJ2-3; clone size: -
CDR3 DNA: TGTGCCAGCAGCCCGACAGACTCTTACGAGCAGTACTTC; CDR3 protein: CASSPTDSYEQYF; D gene: -; V gene: TRBV9; J gene: TRBJ2-7; clone size: -
CDR3 DNA: TGCGCCAGCAGCTTTTCTCCAGGGGATCAGCCCCAGCATTTT; CDR3 protein: CASSFSPGDQPQHF; D gene: -; V gene: TRBV5-1; J gene: TRBJ1-5; clone size: few
CDR3 DNA: TGCGCCAGCAGCTCCTCCGGGGACAAAGGGGAGACCCAGTACTTC; CDR3 protein: CASSSSGDKGETQYF; D gene: -; V gene: TRBV5-1; J gene: TRBJ2-5; clone size: -
CDR3 DNA: TGTGCCAGCAGTTTACTAGCGGCGACGGAGCTGTTTTTT; CDR3 protein: CASSLLAATELFF; D gene: TRBD2; V gene: TRBV6-5; J gene: TRBJ2-2; clone size: -
CDR3 DNA: TGTGCCAGCAGCGGGACAGTATTAGGCCCCGATAATTCACCCCTCCACTTT; CDR3 protein: CASSGTVLGPDNSPLHF; D gene: TRBD1; V gene: TRBV2; J gene: TRBJ1-6; clone size: -
CDR3 DNA: TGTGCCAGCAGCCAGGGGGCCACCATATATTTT; CDR3 protein: CASSQGATIYF; D gene: TRBD1; V gene: TRBV7-9; J gene: TRBJ1-3; clone size: -
CDR3 DNA: TGTGCCACCATCCGGGATTGGGATTCACCCCTCCACTTT; CDR3 protein: CATIRDWDSPLHF; D gene: -; V gene: TRBV28; J gene: TRBJ1-6; clone size: -
CDR3 DNA: TGTGCCAGCAGTGTAAGCGGCACCGGGGAGCTGTTTTTT; CDR3 protein: CASSVSGTGELFF; D gene: -; V gene: TRBV6-4; J gene: TRBJ2-2; clone size: once
CDR3 DNA: TGTGCCAGCAGCTTCGGACAGGGCAATGAGCAGTTCTTC; CDR3 protein: CASSFGQGNEQFF; D gene: TRBD1; V gene: TRBV9; J gene: TRBJ2-1; clone size: -
CDR3 DNA: TGTGCCACCTCTCAGGGCAGGGACGAGCAGTACTTC; CDR3 protein: CATSQGRDEQYF; D gene: -; V gene: TRBV11-3; J gene: TRBJ2-7; clone size: few
CDR3 DNA: TGTGCCAGCAGTGAAGCCCAGACACTCTATGGCTACACCTTC; CDR3 protein: CASSEAQTLYGYTF; D gene: -; V gene: TRBV6-1; J gene: TRBJ1-2; clone size: -
CDR3 DNA: TGTGCCACCAGCAGGGGAAGGGAGCAGTACTTC; CDR3 protein: CATSRGREQYF; D gene: -; V gene: TRBV24-1; J gene: TRBJ2-7; clone size: few
CDR3 DNA: TGCAGCGTGGGGCCTTCCTCTGGGGCCAACGTCCTGACTTTC; CDR3 protein: CSVGPSSGANVLTF; D gene: -; V gene: TRBV29-1; J gene: TRBJ2-6; clone size: -
CDR3 DNA: TGTGCCAGCAGCGTAGGCGGGACGCAGGGGACCCAGTACTTC; CDR3 protein: CASSVGGTQGTQYF; D gene: -; V gene: TRBV9; J gene: TRBJ2-5; clone size: once
CDR3 DNA: TGTGCCAGCAGCTTAAACCCCCCAGGGGCTTGGGGCACTGAAGCTTTCTTT; CDR3 protein: CASSLNPPGAWGTEAFF; D gene: -; V gene: TRBV5-6; J gene: TRBJ1-1; clone size: -
CDR3 DNA: TGTGCCAGCAGTTACGAGGCTAGCGGGGGGCAGGAGCAGTACTTC; CDR3 protein: CASSYEASGGQEQYF; D gene: TRBD2; V gene: TRBV6-2/TRBV6-3; J gene: TRBJ2-7; clone size: many
CDR3 DNA: TGTGCCAGCAGCGTAGCTGGGACAGGGTCCGGAAACACCATATATTTT; CDR3 protein: CASSVAGTGSGNTIYF; D gene: TRBD1; V gene: TRBV9; J gene: TRBJ1-3; clone size: -
CDR3 DNA: TGTGCCAGCAGCCGGACAGTCGAGCAGTACTTC; CDR3 protein: CASSRTVEQYF; D gene: -; V gene: TRBV11-3; J gene: TRBJ2-7; clone size: -
CDR3 DNA: TGTGCCAGCAGTGCGGACAGAAATCAGCCCCAGCATTTT; CDR3 protein: CASSADRNQPQHF; D gene: -; V gene: TRBV6-6; J gene: TRBJ1-5; clone size: -
CDR3 DNA: TGCGCCAGCAGTCACAGGCGGGGTCAGGATTCACCCCTCCACTTT; CDR3 protein: CASSHRRGQDSPLHF; D gene: -; V gene: TRBV4-3; J gene: TRBJ1-6; clone size: -
CDR3 DNA: TGTGCCAGCAGCTATGCTGGGCACGAGCAGTACTTC; CDR3 protein: CASSYAGHEQYF; D gene: -; V gene: TRBV11-3; J gene: TRBJ2-7; clone size: few
CDR3 DNA: TGCGCCAGCAGCTTGGGCACTTCCGGCAATGAGCAGTTCTTC; CDR3 protein: CASSLGTSGNEQFF; D gene: -; V gene: TRBV5-1; J gene: TRBJ2-1; clone size: -
CDR3 DNA: TGTGCCAGCAGCTTACCCGGACTGCTGAACACTGAAGCTTTCTTT; CDR3 protein: CASSLPGLLNTEAFF; D gene: -; V gene: TRBV11-2; J gene: TRBJ1-1; clone size: -
CDR3 DNA: TGCGCCAGCAGCTTCGGACAGGGGAATCGAGGGCAGTACTTC; CDR3 protein: CASSFGQGNRGQYF; D gene: TRBD1; V gene: TRBV5-1; J gene: TRBJ2-7; clone size: -
CDR3 DNA: TGCGCCAGCAGCTTTTCAGGGGCCCCAGATACGCAGTATTTT; CDR3 protein: CASSFSGAPDTQYF; D gene: -; V gene: TRBV5-1; J gene: TRBJ2-3; clone size: few
CDR3 DNA: TGTGCCAGCAGCACCAGGGGGCGTCTCCACGAGCAGTACTTC; CDR3 protein: CASSTRGRLHEQYF; D gene: TRBD1; V gene: TRBV5-4; J gene: TRBJ2-7; clone size: few
CDR3 DNA: TGTGCCAGCTCACCCGAGACAGTGGTAGGCTACACCTTC; CDR3 protein: CASSPETVVGYTF; D gene: -; V gene: TRBV18; J gene: TRBJ1-2; clone size: few
CDR3 DNA: TGTGCCAGCAGCGTAGGTGGGGAGGCCCGCTATGGCTACACCTTC; CDR3 protein: CASSVGGEARYGYTF; D gene: -; V gene: TRBV9; J gene: TRBJ1-2; clone size: -
CDR3 DNA: TGCGCCAGCAGCTTGAAAACAGGGGAGCACGGGGAGCTGTTTTTT; CDR3 protein: CASSLKTGEHGELFF; D gene: TRBD1; V gene: TRBV5-1; J gene: TRBJ2-2; clone size: -
CDR3 DNA: TGTGCCAGCAGCCAGGGCGGGCGACGCTACAATGAGCAGTTCTTC; CDR3 protein: CASSQGGRRYNEQFF; D gene: -; V gene: TRBV3-1/TRBV3-2; J gene: TRBJ2-1; clone size: -
CDR3 DNA: TGTGCCATCAGTGGCGGGGGGGATAAAGAGACCCAGTACTTC; CDR3 protein: CAISGGGDKETQYF; D gene: TRBD2; V gene: TRBV10-3; J gene: TRBJ2-5; clone size: -
CDR3 DNA: TGCGCCAGCAGCCCCGAAATCGGGGGGGCCTACTTGTATAATTCACCCCTCCACTTT; CDR3 protein: CASSPEIGGAYLYNSPLHF; D gene: -; V gene: TRBV4-3; J gene: TRBJ1-6; clone size: -
CDR3 DNA: TGTGCCACCGACAGGGGTCGGGACTATGGCTACACCTTC; CDR3 protein: CATDRGRDYGYTF; D gene: TRBD1; V gene: TRBV7-9; J gene: TRBJ1-2; clone size: once
CDR3 DNA: TGTGCCAGCAGCTTAGTCGGGGAGCAGTACTTC; CDR3 protein: CASSLVGEQYF; D gene: -; V gene: TRBV7-8; J gene: TRBJ2-7; clone size: -
CDR3 DNA: TGTGCCAGCAGTTACTCTGACAGGGCGGATACGCAGTATTTT; CDR3 protein: CASSYSDRADTQYF; D gene: TRBD1; V gene: TRBV6-5; J gene: TRBJ2-3; clone size: -
CDR3 DNA: TGCGCCAGCAGTGAGTCTAAAAGGGGTCGTAACTATGGCTACACCTTC; CDR3 protein: CASSESKRGRNYGYTF; D gene: -; V gene: TRBV10-1; J gene: TRBJ1-2; clone size: -
CDR3 DNA: TGTGCCAGCAGCTACCCGGGGACAGGGGGCAATCAGCCCCAGCATTTT; CDR3 protein: CASSYPGTGGNQPQHF; D gene: TRBD1; V gene: TRBV5-5; J gene: TRBJ1-5; clone size: -
CDR3 DNA: TGTGCCAGCAGCCAAGTCTCCGGGGCTAACTATGGCTACACCTTC; CDR3 protein: CASSQVSGANYGYTF; D gene: -; V gene: TRBV3-1/TRBV3-2; J gene: TRBJ1-2; clone size: -
CDR3 DNA: TGTGCCTGGGACCGCAGCGCAAGCTCCTATAATTCACCCCTCCACTTT; CDR3 protein: CAWDRSASSYNSPLHF; D gene: -; V gene: TRBV30; J gene: TRBJ1-6; clone size: few
CDR3 DNA: TGCGCCAGCAGTGAAGGACAGGCGGCTGGGCAAGAGACCCAGTACTTC; CDR3 protein: CASSEGQAAGQETQYF; D gene: TRBD1; V gene: TRBV10-1; J gene: TRBJ2-5; clone size: -
CDR3 DNA: TGTGCTCGGAAGGCAGGGGGCGATTCACCCCTCCACTTT; CDR3 protein: CARKAGGDSPLHF; D gene: TRBD1; V gene: TRBV30; J gene: TRBJ1-6; clone size: -
CDR3 DNA: TGTGCCAGCAGTGCCGGGACTAGCAATGAGCAGTTCTTC; CDR3 protein: CASSAGTSNEQFF; D gene: TRBD2; V gene: TRBV6-4; J gene: TRBJ2-1; clone size: many